This T cell receptor beta chain was recovered during a study of T-cell reconstitution after alpha-beta-depleted transplantation in children. This clonotype was recorded at least ten times. Germline CDR1 is LGHDT and CDR2 is YNNKEL (reference sequence). The CDR3 covers 12 residues. V was cut by 5 bases and J by 5 bases, with 9 bases left in between. As it was prepared, the TCRbeta library received unique molecular identifiers. TCRdb called the PCR reads again in MiXCR, with one record for every CDR3 protein. Of some 340,000 distinct CDR3 sequences listed, 10% are singletons. The sample in question was PBMCs from the stem cell graft donor, obtained from the stem cell graft. This sequence joins TRBV3-1 and TRBJ2-5; D is unresolved. The TCR originated in a human donor who donated a stem cell graft to a child with acute lymphoblastic leukemia. CDR3 DNA: TGTGCCAGCAGCTACCGTTGGGAGACCCAGTACTTC. It yields the protein CASSYRWETQYF.